The TCR beta chain under discussion was sequenced for a study of shared clonotypes between healthy human individuals. Whole-study results and caveats: Sampling involved blood alone; tissue repertoires likely differ.

Comments on this clone: Its specificity is not known.

The length of the CDR3 is 16 residues. Looked up from germline, CDR1 is SGHRS and CDR2 is YFSETQ. Between the trimmed V and J ends, which lost 6 bases and 3 bases, there was a span of 21 bases. TCRdb keeps only in-frame clones here, not all; method: immunoSEQ multiplex PCR. The repertoire consists of 2 million to 3 million clones, with just over 90% occurring once and the leading ten covering 0.14%. The chain couples TRBV5-1 to TRBJ1-1; D may be TRBD1 (6 bases). The receptor comes from a man aged 18 to 29 in good health. Sequenced material: naive CD4+ T cells sorted from blood. Subset here: CD45RA+ positively selected. The CDR3 protein is CASKPFGGAWDTEAFF. CDR3 DNA: TGCGCCAGCAAGCCCTTCGGGGGGGCGTGGGACACTGAAGCTTTCTTT.